These 12 T cell receptor beta chains originate from one sample sequenced in a study of blood T cell repertoires in COVID-19 (dated by TCRdb to about 2020). Library construction relied on the immunoSEQ multiplex PCR assay. The table was pulled from immuneACCESS by TCRdb, which kept in-frame rearrangements only. Such tables lose some clones; where checked, under half of the loss comes from unresolved V genes, and the rest has no known cause. The sample profile shows roughly 150,000 clones; around nine tenths of them were found once. The ten largest clones take up under 2.5% of the sample. Sequencing input: peripheral blood. The receptors were sampled from an older woman with acute or convalescent COVID-19.

The sample holds a few counts of this clone. The chain couples TRBV19 to TRBJ2-3, with D maybe TRBD2 (7 bases). The V gene lost 4 bases and the J gene lost 6 bases, with 23 bases spanning the gap. This CDR3 is built from 17 residues. In germline, CDR1 is LNHDA, CDR2 SQIVND (reference sequence). DNA for the CDR3: TGTGCCAGTAGTAGGAGGGGGGGCAAGGGCCCTGGGGATACGCAGTATTTT. Its translation is CASSRRGGKGPGDTQYF.

DNA for the CDR3: TGTGCCAGTAGTATAGATCTGGGTTTCAGGCTAACCAGATCCTCTGGAAACACCATATATTTT. Translation gives CASSIDLGFRLTRSSGNTIYF. V gene TRBV19 combines with J gene TRBJ1-3; D is unresolved. The CDR3 has 21 amino acids. Per germline, CDR1 LNHDA and CDR2 SQIVND (reference sequence). Trimming took off 0 bases at V and 0 bases at J, with 24 bases between the two ends.

As regards this clone: Other nucleotide sequences in the sample specify the same CDR3. The chain combines TRBV27 with TRBJ1-1; D is uncertain. CDR1 is MNHEY and CDR2 is SMNVEV in the germline V gene (reference sequence). The CDR3 loop spans 13 amino acids. Trimming removed 2 bases from V and 1 base from J, with 5 bases in between. DNA of the CDR3: TGTGCCAGCAGTTTACGGGAGAACACTGAAGCTTTCTTT. This gives the protein CASSLRENTEAFF.

The CDR3 DNA reads as TGTGCCAGCAGCAGGGGACAAGAGACCCAGTACTTC. The encoded protein is CASSRGQETQYF. The J gene is TRBJ2-5, the V gene TRBV28; D may be TRBD1 (6 bases). The CDR3 consists of 12 residues. Deletions cut 6 bases from V and 2 bases from J, with 7 bases between. Germline-derived CDR1 and CDR2 are MDHEN and SYDVKM.

The chain recombines TRBV11-2 with TRBJ2-7, with D unclear. Trimming removed 1 base at V and 6 bases at J, with 7 bases between. Germline CDR1 is SGHAT and CDR2 is FQNNGV. This CDR3 region has 12 residues. CDR3 sequence (DNA): TGTGCCAGCAGCTTAGTTAGTCGCGAGCAGTACTTC. Translated: CASSLVSREQYF.

The chain links TRBV3-1 (or the pseudogene TRBV3-2) to TRBJ2-3; 10 positions agree with TRBD2. In germline, CDR1 is LGHDT, CDR2 YNNKEL (reference sequence). This CDR3 has 16 amino acids. V was pared by 0 bases and J by 5 bases, with 5 bases of the junction left unmatched. In DNA form, the CDR3 reads TGTGCCAGCAGCCAAGATGCGGCTAGCGGGAGAGATACGCAGTATTTT. It yields the protein CASSQDAASGRDTQYF.

V gene TRBV19 combines with J gene TRBJ1-1; TRBD1 matches 7 bases. Germline CDR1 and CDR2: LNHDA and SQIVND (reference sequence). The CDR3 is made up of 16 amino acids. V lost 4 bases and J lost 1; bases outside the gene matches: 9. CDR3 nucleotides: TGTGCCAGTAGTAGGAACGACAGGGCGAAGAACACTGAAGCTTTCTTT. The encoded protein is CASSRNDRAKNTEAFF.

This clone was observed once. The rearrangement joins TRBV5-6 to TRBJ2-7; 8 nucleotides agree with TRBD1. V gave up 1 base and J gave up 2 bases; unmatched junction bases: 5. The CDR3 is 15 amino acids. In germline, CDR1 is SGHDT, CDR2 YYEEEE. The CDR3: CASSLMRTGPYEQYF. Here the CDR3 DNA reads TGTGCCAGCAGCTTGATGAGGACAGGGCCCTACGAGCAGTACTTC. The variable domain in full, with the rest retrieved from reference TRBV5-6 and TRBJ2-7, is DAGVTQSPTHLIKTRGQQVTLRCSPKSGHDTVSWYQQALGQGPQFIFQYYEEEERQRGNFPDRFSGHQFPNYSSELNVNALLLGDSALYLCASSLMRTGPYEQYFGPGTRLTVT.

The genes are TRBV14 and TRBJ2-7, with a weak D call TRBD1 (5 bases). The CDR3 consists of 14 residues. V shed 4 bases and J shed 1 base, with 11 bases lying between them. Germline V gene lookup returns CDR1 SGHDN and CDR2 FVKESK. The CDR3 sequence: CASSLIDRSYEQYF. CDR3 DNA: TGTGCCAGCAGCCTTATAGACAGATCCTACGAGCAGTACTTC.

The CDR3 is CASSRLGQGVEQFF. CDR3 coding DNA: TGTGCCAGCAGCCGTCTGGGACAGGGGGTTGAGCAGTTCTTC. The chain joins TRBV11-1 to TRBJ2-1; 11 bases match TRBD1. The V and J ends lost 5 bases and 9 bases, in that order; junction bases with no gene match: 6. The CDR3 is 14 amino acids. Germline V lookup: CDR1 SGHAT, CDR2 FQDESV (reference sequence).

This chain joins TRBV6-5 and TRBJ1-6, with a weak D call TRBD1 (6 bases). The CDR3 runs 14 residues. V lost 10 bases and J lost 9, with 19 bases in between. The V gene's germline CDR1 is MNHEY and CDR2 SVGAGI. CDR3 sequence (DNA): TGTGCCACCAACCGACAGGAGCTGATTTCACCCCTCCACTTT. Translated: CATNRQELISPLHF.

CDR3 coding DNA: TGTGCCAGCTCACCAGGACAGGCCCCTGAGCCCCAGCATTTT. It codes for CASSPGQAPEPQHF. This sequence joins TRBV18 and TRBJ1-5; 7 bases map to TRBD1. V lost 2 bases and J lost 8; bases outside the gene matches: 6. Per germline, CDR1 KGHSH and CDR2 LQKENI. This CDR3 contains 14 residues.